A selection of T cell receptor beta chains follows, all from one sample in a study of T cells and copy number aberrations in small-cell lung cancer. Sequencing used immunoSEQ multiplex PCR; TCRdb keeps in-frame clones, though not all of them. The repertoire holds some 10,000 clones, with almost 80% as singletons. The specimen was normal tissue next to the tumor. The source is a man in his sixties with small cell lung cancer. Each CDR3 is given with its conserved first and last residue. The D gene is left open where the match is weak. Not every row has a clone size; where given, it reads once, few, many or a size class.

>-|TRBJ2-3|-|TRBV4-2
CASSQVSEDTQYF
TGTGCCAGCAGCCAAGTTAGTGAAGATACGCAGTATTTT
>-|TRBJ2-3|-|TRBV2
CASSGRTDTQYF
TGTGCCAGCAGTGGTAGGACAGATACGCAGTATTTT
>-|TRBJ1-3|-|TRBV4-2
CASSQDLGSTGNTIYF
TGTGCCAGCAGCCAAGATCTAGGGTCTACTGGAAACACCATATATTTT
>-|TRBJ2-7|-|TRBV7-2
CASSLDQVSYEQYF
TGTGCCAGCAGCTTGGATCAGGTCTCCTACGAGCAGTACTTC
>-|TRBJ1-3|-|TRBV19
CASSRTLSSGNTIYF
TGTGCCAGTAGTAGGACGCTGAGCTCTGGAAACACCATATATTTT
>-|TRBJ2-7|-|TRBV27
CASSPGSFYEQYF
TGTGCCAGCAGCCCTGGGTCTTTCTACGAGCAGTACTTC
>-|TRBJ1-3|-|TRBV7-9
CASSLGFTARDTIYF
TGTGCCAGCAGCTTAGGATTTACTGCTAGAGACACCATATATTTT
>-|TRBJ2-3|-|TRBV11-3
CASSSSPSADTDTQYF
TGTGCCAGCAGCTCCAGCCCATCGGCAGACACAGATACGCAGTATTTT
>-|TRBJ2-7|-|TRBV19
CASTDRGTGTPYYEQYF
TGTGCCAGTACCGATCGGGGAACCGGGACACCCTACTACGAGCAGTACTTC
>-|TRBJ2-1|-|TRBV18
CASSPRLNNEQFF
TGTGCCAGCTCACCAAGACTAAACAATGAGCAGTTCTTC
>-|TRBJ2-1|TRBD2|TRBV6-1
CASSDLGTSGSFEQFF
TGTGCCAGCAGTGACCTAGGGACTAGCGGGTCCTTTGAGCAGTTCTTC
>-|TRBJ2-2|TRBD1|TRBV7-9
CASSVNRGFGELFF
TGTGCCAGCAGCGTAAACAGGGGTTTCGGGGAGCTGTTTTTT
>-|TRBJ2-2|-|TRBV10-3
CAISERPDTGELFF
TGTGCCATCAGTGAGCGGCCAGACACCGGGGAGCTGTTTTTT
>-|TRBJ2-3|TRBD2|TRBV9
CASARTSGTTDTQYF
TGTGCCAGCGCCCGAACTAGCGGGACCACAGATACGCAGTATTTT
>-|TRBJ1-1|-|TRBV5-1
CANSLSGMNTEAFF
TGCGCCAACAGCTTGAGCGGAATGAACACTGAAGCTTTCTTT
>-|TRBJ1-3|-|TRBV30
CAWRYDRNSGNTIYF
TGTGCCTGGAGGTATGACAGGAACTCTGGAAACACCATATATTTT
>-|TRBJ2-1|-|TRBV28
CASSGSGTPVNEQFF
TGTGCCAGCAGTGGGTCCGGGACTCCAGTCAATGAGCAGTTCTTC
>-|TRBJ2-1|-|TRBV7-2
CASSLGQVSYNEQFF
TGTGCCAGCAGCTTAGGTCAGGTATCCTACAATGAGCAGTTCTTC
>medium-sized|TRBJ1-1|TRBD1|TRBV5-4
CASSLRLGQGTEAFF
TGTGCCAGCAGCTTGAGGTTGGGACAGGGCACTGAAGCTTTCTTT
>once|TRBJ2-7|TRBD2|TRBV7-9
CASSPGLISYEQYF
TGTGCCAGCAGCCCGGGACTAATATCCTACGAGCAGTACTTC
>medium-sized|TRBJ2-7|-|TRBV29-1
CSALTGTASYEQYF
TGCAGCGCACTAACCGGGACGGCTTCCTACGAGCAGTACTTC
>once|TRBJ2-5|-|TRBV9
CASSVDGASVETQYF
TGTGCCAGCAGCGTAGACGGGGCCTCGGTGGAGACCCAGTACTTC
>-|TRBJ2-2|-|TRBV2
CASSEGGHTGELFF
TGTGCCAGCAGTGAAGGGGGTCACACCGGGGAGCTGTTTTTT
>-|TRBJ2-3|-|TRBV21-1
CASSNLSPTDTQYF
TGTGCCAGCAGCAATCTATCCCCCACAGATACGCAGTATTTT
>-|TRBJ2-7|TRBD1|TRBV27
CASRRTGTGDYEQYF
TGTGCCAGCAGACGAACCGGGACAGGGGACTACGAGCAGTACTTC
>once|TRBJ2-7|-|TRBV5-1
CASSSEPGTPGDYEQYF
TGCGCCAGCAGCTCCGAACCCGGGACTCCAGGGGACTACGAGCAGTACTTC
>-|TRBJ2-1|-|TRBV14
CASSQGSEYKFF
TGTGCCAGCAGCCAGGGGTCGGAGTATAAGTTCTTC
>-|TRBJ2-1|-|TRBV27
CASSLLGGGSLNEQFF
TGTGCCAGCAGTCTCCTAGGGGGAGGGTCCCTTAATGAGCAGTTCTTC
>-|TRBJ1-5|-|TRBV5-5
CASSLEPGIVDQPQHF
TGTGCCAGCAGCTTGGAACCGGGGATAGTTGATCAGCCCCAGCATTTT
>-|TRBJ2-3|TRBD1|TRBV7-8
CASSTRQTGALDTQYF
TGTGCCAGCAGCACCCGACAGACAGGGGCCTTAGATACGCAGTATTTT
>-|TRBJ2-4|-|TRBV11-1
CASSLGGRQYF
TGTGCCAGCAGCTTAGGGGGGCGTCAGTACTTC
>few|TRBJ1-5|TRBD1|TRBV7-2
CASSWDRDGQPQHF
TGTGCCAGCAGCTGGGACAGGGACGGACAGCCCCAGCATTTT
>few|TRBJ1-3|-|TRBV6-1
CASAPLSSSGNTIYF
TGTGCCAGTGCTCCTCTTTCAAGCTCTGGAAACACCATATATTTT
>-|TRBJ1-2|-|TRBV4-2
CASSQADGGYTF
TGTGCCAGCAGCCAAGCGGATGGTGGCTACACCTTC
>-|TRBJ2-1|-|TRBV9
CASSSSQLPSNEQFF
TGTGCCAGCAGCTCATCACAATTGCCTTCCAATGAGCAGTTCTTC
>-|TRBJ2-3|-|TRBV23-1
CASSQFRTARFVTQYF
TGCGCCAGCAGTCAATTCAGGACTGCCAGGTTCGTTACGCAGTATTTT
>-|TRBJ2-1|-|TRBV19
CASSIAGRYNEQFF
TGTGCCAGTAGTATCGCGGGACGCTACAATGAGCAGTTCTTC
>few|TRBJ2-1|TRBD2|TRBV10-3
CAISVSTGTSRQFF
TGTGCCATCAGTGTCAGCACCGGGACTAGCAGACAGTTCTTC
>-|TRBJ2-7|TRBD1|TRBV7-8
CASTWDRGREQYF
TGTGCCAGCACCTGGGACAGGGGGCGGGAGCAGTACTTC
>few|TRBJ1-4|TRBD1|TRBV5-1
CASSPGQGADEKLFF
TGCGCCAGCAGCCCGGGACAGGGGGCAGATGAAAAACTGTTTTTT
>-|TRBJ2-2|TRBD1|TRBV30
CAWTGGLTGELFF
TGTGCCTGGACAGGGGGTTTAACCGGGGAGCTGTTTTTT
>-|TRBJ2-1|-|TRBV5-6
CASSLAGGNEQFF
TGTGCCAGCAGCTTGGCCGGGGGAAATGAGCAGTTCTTC
>medium-sized|TRBJ2-3|-|TRBV4-1
CASSQDEGGGLNTDTQYF
TGCGCCAGCAGCCAAGATGAGGGAGGAGGGTTGAACACAGATACGCAGTATTTT
>-|TRBJ1-4|-|TRBV19
CASSIGVYEKLFF
TGTGCCAGTAGTATAGGGGTCTATGAAAAACTGTTTTTT
>once|TRBJ2-2|-|TRBV18
CASSRNEGSNTGELFF
TGTGCCAGCTCACGGAACGAGGGGTCGAACACCGGGGAGCTGTTTTTT
>-|TRBJ2-1|-|TRBV4-2
CASSQDSGLRSYNEQFF
TGTGCCAGCAGCCAAGATTCCGGCCTCCGGAGCTACAATGAGCAGTTCTTC
>-|TRBJ2-1|-|TRBV9
CASSQGGDNEQFF
TGTGCCAGCAGCCAAGGGGGAGATAATGAGCAGTTCTTC
>-|TRBJ2-1|-|TRBV4-1
CASSQDSGPQFF
TGCGCCAGCAGCCAAGATTCAGGCCCTCAGTTCTTC
>-|TRBJ2-4|TRBD2|TRBV28
CASTPPGGVRAKNIQYF
TGTGCCAGCACCCCTCCGGGGGGGGTGAGAGCCAAAAACATTCAGTACTTC
>-|TRBJ2-1|-|TRBV19
CASSSTSPNEQFF
TGTGCCAGTAGTTCAACTAGTCCCAATGAGCAGTTCTTC
>-|TRBJ2-6|TRBD2|TRBV10-3
CATDPGTRASGANVLTF
TGTGCCACCGACCCGGGGACTAGGGCCTCTGGGGCCAACGTCCTGACTTTC
>few|TRBJ2-3|TRBD2|TRBV6-1
CASSEDGGRSDTQYF
TGTGCCAGCAGTGAGGATGGCGGGAGGTCAGATACGCAGTATTTT
>once|TRBJ2-7|-|TRBV7-8
CASSQGGTPGYEQYF
TGTGCCAGCAGCCAAGGGGGGACCCCAGGGTACGAGCAGTACTTC
>-|TRBJ1-2|-|TRBV25-1
CASSEFGAGSLYGYTF
TGTGCCAGCAGTGAATTCGGGGCAGGGTCCCTCTATGGCTACACCTTC
>-|TRBJ1-1|-|TRBV10-1
CASSASLNTEAFF
TGCGCCAGCAGTGCCAGTCTGAACACTGAAGCTTTCTTT
>-|TRBJ2-7|TRBD1|TRBV6-1
CASSDWEVDRGYEQYF
TGTGCCAGCAGTGACTGGGAGGTGGACAGGGGATACGAGCAGTACTTC
>-|TRBJ2-1|TRBD1|TRBV18
CASSPSTGNNEQFF
TGTGCCAGCTCACCCTCGACAGGGAACAATGAGCAGTTCTTC
>-|TRBJ1-4|-|TRBV11-2
CASSLDPATLLGKKLFF
TGTGCCAGCAGCTTAGATCCCGCTACACTACTAGGAAAAAAACTGTTTTTT
>-|TRBJ1-2|TRBD1|TRBV15
CATSRGRQGNGYTF
TGTGCCACCAGCAGAGGACGACAGGGAAATGGCTACACCTTC